The sequence of this T cell receptor (beta chain) was determined in a study of regulatory T cells in long-lasting Graves disease (dated by TCRdb to 2020 to 2022). Context from the whole study: Antithyroid drugs had been taken for less than 3 months by newly diagnosed Graves' disease patients. Peripheral blood TCR sequencing and RNA sequencing compared persistent Graves' disease patients with newly diagnosed Graves' disease patients. The study took place in China and was registered as a clinical trial. A total of about 35 samples underwent TCR sequencing, from around 13 patients with persistent Graves' disease and roughly 20 patients with newly diagnosed Graves' disease.

General study outcomes and caveats: Compared with newly diagnosed patients, persistent Graves' disease patients had lower TCR Shannon entropy and fewer highly expanded clones, which suggests clonal expansion. TRBV28, TRBJ1-2 and TRBJ2-5 were preferentially used in persistent disease, while TRBV20-1 and TRBJ2-1 were favored in newly diagnosed disease. The authors noted that the small sample size was a limitation that may lower accuracy. A larger number of public clonotypes was shared among persistent patients (2,741) than among newly diagnosed patients (around 870). Peripheral blood alone was examined, since thyroid tissue, which constituted the primary lesion, could not be accessed. Sequencing and analysis were limited to the TCR beta chain.

The time point label for this specimen denotes: newly diagnosed GD, antithyroid drugs for less than 3 months. For both TCR sequencing and RNA sequencing, RNA was extracted from PBMCs in TRIzol. Graves' disease was diagnosed according to American Thyroid Association guidelines. Recruitment of patients was carried out at an endocrinology department in Xi'an, China. Each patient gave approximately 10 milliliters of peripheral blood, collected in an EDTA anticoagulant tube. Ficoll Paque Plus density gradient separation was used to isolate PBMCs, and no additional T cell sorting was done. RNA quality was checked with an Agilent 2100 Bioanalyzer and agarose gel, and concentration with a NanoDrop 2000. The method was multiplex PCR. Sequencing took place on an Illumina HiSeq 4000. To build TCR beta libraries, CDR3 regions were amplified by Arm-PCR using iRepertoire HTBI primers. PCR products were gel purified before sequencing. Per the original workflow: Across samples, around 58 TRBV and approximately 15 TRBJ segments were identified and used for gene usage analysis of CDR3 amino acid clonotypes. COPE and FqMerger were used to merge filtered high-quality paired reads into contigs. BLAST was used to align contigs to the IMGT TRBV, TRBD and TRBJ reference genes, and CDR3 was defined following IMGT. Highly expanded clones were defined as clonotypes with a frequency above 0.1%. Shannon entropy was used to measure repertoire diversity, and the Gini coefficient was used to measure V-J evenness. Public clonotypes were defined as clonotypes shared by more than one individual. In TCRdb, the public reads were trimmed at Q25 with fastp and aligned with MiXCR, with productive beta chains retained. Rows merge per CDR3 protein into single entries with the most common DNA and genes. These V and J calls are TCRdb output, not the study's own analysis. The table for this sample lists about 420,000 distinct CDR3 sequences; over 15% of them were counted only once. Around 23% of the sample comes from the top ten.

For CDR1 and CDR2, the germline V gene lists MNHNS and SASEGT. Trimming leaves V shorter by 5 bases and J shorter by 7 bases, with the junction holding 12 bases beyond the gene matches. CDR3 length: 15 amino acids, cysteine to phenylalanine. Of the read, only the CDR3 DNA is kept; its 45 bases are in frame from base 1. This clonotype was observed many times. Its antigen remains unidentified. The sample holds no much larger clone one base away, and base qualities are not on file. This same sample was also part of a study on T cells in Graves' hyperthyroidism and ophthalmopathy. As the second publication notes: Stable Graves' hyperthyroidism was defined as the absence of progression to ophthalmopathy over 18 months of follow-up. Hyperthyroidism patients were aged 18 to 65 years and newly diagnosed, with disease duration of less than 2 months. The study excluded patients with uncontrolled infections, other autoimmune diseases, pregnancy or lactation. Diagnoses were based on clinical symptoms, serum thyroxine and TRAb, thyroid ultrasound and orbital computed tomography. The first round of RT-PCR for the TCR CDR3 was performed with the HTBI primer set and the Qiagen OneStep RT-PCR kit. Blood samples also contained most of the expanded thyroid clonotypes (frequency above 0.001), which suggests that blood repertoires may reflect thyroid immune responses. A model built on a 13 V-J signature distinguished ophthalmopathy from stable hyperthyroidism, reaching roughly 88% sensitivity and 81.08% specificity in cross-validation and 80%/75% in testing. In validation, the model predicted progression to ophthalmopathy a median of approximately 6.3 months before onset, with approximately 71% sensitivity and roughly 79% specificity. TCR V-J signatures able to tell the groups apart were searched for in a discovery cohort of 95 to 100 patients, of whom roughly 42 had Graves' ophthalmopathy and 55 to 65 had stable Graves' hyperthyroidism. Prospective prediction of ophthalmopathy was tested in an independent validation cohort of 18 to 20 hyperthyroidism patients and 17 patients who later progressed to ophthalmopathy. The roughly 100 discovery patients were randomly divided into training and test sets at a 7:3 ratio. Thyroid tissue and blood T-cell repertoires from six Graves' hyperthyroidism patients were also compared in the study. Following sampling, methimazole starting at 30 mg daily was given to hyperthyroidism patients, and high-dose intravenous methylprednisolone was given to ophthalmopathy patients. The libraries were constructed in a second round of multiplex PCR and then size-selected and purified. Sequencing of the libraries was done on an Illumina HiSeq2000 using paired-end 100 bp reads. SOAPnuke was used to process the raw data, throwing out any read that contained adapters or uncalled bases, had a mean Phred below 15, or lacked an exact constant-primer or identifier match. COPE v1.2.5 was used to merge the high-quality paired reads, and each unique nucleotide sequence was defined as a clonotype. MiTCR v1.1 was used to align the clonotypes against IMGT TRBV, TRBD and TRBJ reference segments. The analysis included only V-J combinations with a frequency above 0.0001, which together covered about 99% of the repertoires. The TCS score was defined as the ratio of F50 (clonal expansion) to E x V (chaos), calculated using BLOSUM62-based TCRdist between CDR3 peptides within each V-J. Welch's t-statistics and random forest reduced fewer than 550 V-J features to roughly 13, which were used in a naive Bayes classifier (R e1071). Sample size was not statistically predetermined, and investigators were not blinded to group allocation. The paper describes TCR Vbeta CDR3 sequencing of roughly 130 peripheral blood samples, made up of around 41 ophthalmopathy patients, over 70 hyperthyroidism patients and 17 progressor patients.

This sequence originates from a woman aged 18 to 35 with Graves disease. Donor details come from another sample of the same person, matched by shared clones. Sample: peripheral blood mononuclear cells (PBMCs), taken at new diagnosis, from a patient treated with antithyroid drugs. The chain is assembled from TRBV6-1 and TRBJ2-7, and TRBD1 aligns with 9 junction nucleotides. At the DNA level, the sequence is TGTGCCAGCAGTACTTCCGGGACAGGGAAGAGGGAGCAGTACTTC. Its protein is CASSTSGTGKREQYF.